This TCR beta chain was documented in a study of blood T cells in healthy people across ages (dated by TCRdb to about 2015). Concerning the study at large: In model experiments, roughly one uniquely barcoded TCR beta cDNA molecule per two T cells was captured by template switching. The study measured age-related changes in TCR beta repertoire diversity using deep sequencing normalized with unique cDNA molecular identifiers. The donors were divided into four age groups: young (average around 16 years), middle-aged (approximately 41), aged (62) and long-lived (roughly 88). Two additional independent replicas of 1 million unique cDNA reads from the same blood draw were analyzed for two donors (one aged 18 to 29 and one aged 80 or older). Beyond this particular receptor, the publication reports: Because donor CMV infection status was unknown, age-related changes in expanded clonotypes were potentially confounded. Compared with the aged group, the long-lived group had more naive CD4+ T cells, fewer expanded clones and increased TCR diversity, a pattern suggesting age selection. The percentage of naive T cells measured by flow cytometry correlated strongly with observed TCR beta diversity. As age increased, observed TCR beta diversity per million T cells dropped in a roughly linear way, and a significant reduction was already evident by age about 36. Estimates of total diversity based on one million sequenced T cells were considered lower bounds and underestimates. Since profiling was done on bulk unsorted PBMCs, naive and antigen-experienced compartments could not be conclusively compared.

Preparation of the library involved 5' RACE. The instrument given in TCRdb is Illumina HiSeq 2500. A second about 7 to 11 cycle PCR used a sample-barcoded 5' primer and a J-beta primer mix. Each TCR beta cDNA molecule received a unique molecular identifier from a template-switch 5' adaptor carrying 12 random nucleotides. Each sample yielded at least 3 million CDR3-containing paired-end reads. All of the RNA was converted into first-strand cDNA using the Mint cDNA synthesis kit, with a TRBC-specific oligonucleotide serving as the primer. After uracil-DNA glycosylase treatment, a first 18-cycle PCR used universal primers M1SS and BC2_uni_R on all cDNA. The authors' pipeline ran thus. Each sample was normalized by randomly selecting 1 million high-quality reads, each carrying a distinct molecular identifier. Instead of being binned into consensus sequences, reads that shared molecular identifiers were thrown out. MiTCR, run with a Q25 quality threshold and the strictest error-elimination algorithm, handled CDR3 identification, clonotype clustering and error correction. A nonparametric unseen species model with Euler transformation was used to estimate lower-bound total TCR beta diversity. The public sequencing data were trimmed at Q25 with fastp and processed into clonotypes with MiXCR by TCRdb, which kept only in-frame beta chains. CDR3 protein sequences are deduplicated, and each keeps its most common genes and DNA. The authors' filters were not applied to this entry. In this sample the table shows 700,000 to 900,000 distinct CDR3 sequences, about a quarter of which occur a single time. Together, the top ten hold around 2.9% of the sample.

In this sample, this clonotype turned up a few times. There is no known antigen for this receptor. Qualities for individual bases were not recorded, and no much larger clone is one base off. Its CDR3 holds 17 amino acids, cysteine through phenylalanine. Only CDR3 DNA remains: 51 bases, in frame from the first base. The junction shows trimming of 0 bases on V and 4 bases on J, plus 16 bases between the germline ends. The germline V gene specifies SGHVS as CDR1 and FNYEAQ as CDR2. The roughly 38 donors, aged roughly 6 to 90 years, were systemically healthy Caucasian individuals from Russia. Around 9.8 milliliters of peripheral blood were collected from each donor into EDTA-treated Vacutainer tubes. Ficoll-Paque density-gradient centrifugation was used to isolate PBMCs, with at least 7 million per sample. Total RNA was extracted from PBMCs with Trizol reagent, with at least 6 micrograms obtained per sample. The percentages of naive CD45RAhigh/CD27high T cells were determined by flow cytometry on a PBMC aliquot from every donor.

These same records also appear under a second study, on T cells of mothers and their children. As that second study puts it: Nine systemically healthy Caucasian individuals, comprising three mothers and their six children, were included as donors. cDNA synthesis used all of the extracted RNA, with approximately 1.6 ug of RNA in each 15 ul reaction. In the second PCR, sample barcodes and 2-4 random nucleotides were introduced via the M1S primer. Each mother yielded over 9.5 million TCR beta CDR3 reads and each child 2.5 million to 3 million reads. TCR recombination output is similarly shaped by thymic selection in related and unrelated pairs, with a minor effect exerted by inherited differences. Normalized repertoire overlap was always found to be slightly, but never significantly, higher in related mother-child pairs than in unrelated mother-child pairs. No persistent microchimeric T cell clones were detected, at a sensitivity of around 97 clones per million clonotypes. Deep NGS was used in the study to compare the TCR beta repertoires of mothers and children and to look for features that separate related mother-child pairs from unrelated individuals. Mothers averaged about 40 +/- 4 years of age and children averaged about 10 +/- 4 years. After adapter ligation was performed with NEBNext reagents, the libraries were sequenced on an Illumina HiSeq 2000 with 100+100 nt paired-end reads. To prevent cross-contamination, the mother and child libraries were prepared a month apart and were sequenced in separate runs. Between roughly 450,000 and 2,000,000 distinct TCR beta clonotypes were identified per donor. Naive TCR beta clonotypes were estimated from low-frequency clonotypes matched to each donor's FACS-determined naive share, without sorting.

The sample consisted of blood. This sequence uses TRBV7-6 and TRBJ1-3, with a weak D call of TRBD1 (5 bases match). This receptor was taken from a boy aged 10-17 years in good health. The CDR3 protein: CASSLASTTARGNTIYF. The DNA is as follows: TGTGCCAGCAGCTTAGCCTCAACGACAGCCCGGGGAAACACCATATATTTT.